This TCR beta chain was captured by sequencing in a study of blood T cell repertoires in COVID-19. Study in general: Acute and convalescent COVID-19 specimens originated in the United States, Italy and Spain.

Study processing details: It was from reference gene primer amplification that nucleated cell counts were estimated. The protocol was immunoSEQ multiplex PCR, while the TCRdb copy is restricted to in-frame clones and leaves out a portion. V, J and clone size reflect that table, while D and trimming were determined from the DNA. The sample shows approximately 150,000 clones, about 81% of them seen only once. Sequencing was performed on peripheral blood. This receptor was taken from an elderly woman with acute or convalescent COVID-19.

The CDR3 sequence is CASSLGQLASGNTIYF. CDR3 nucleotide sequence: TGTGCCAGCAGCTTAGGACAGTTAGCTTCTGGAAACACCATATATTTT. The chain combines TRBV7-2 with TRBJ1-3, with D maybe TRBD1 (5 bases). With 1 base removed from V and 1 base from J, the gap between germline ends came to 11 bases. CDR1 and CDR2 (germline): SGHTA, FQGNSA. The CDR3 length is 16 residues.